This T cell receptor (beta chain) stems from a study of blood T cell repertoires in COVID-19. Study-level background: Whether acute or convalescent, the COVID-19 samples came from the United States, Italy and Spain. Sources were T cells, B-cell-depleted T cells, or PBMCs; the material itself was cDNA or gDNA.

Per the study methods: For nucleated cells, counts were estimated from reference gene primer amplification. TCRdb's copy holds only in-frame clones and misses some; the assay was immunoSEQ multiplex PCR. V and J calls and clone size follow that table, whereas D and trimming were derived from the DNA. This sample has about 190,000 clones; 78% occur once, and the top ten carry 2.5% to 3%. There are 14 residues in the CDR3. Trimming shortened V by 6 bases and J by 3 bases, and 14 bases separated the two germline ends. Germline CDR1 and CDR2: LNHDA and SQIVND (reference sequence). This receptor was obtained from a woman older than 75 with active or convalescent COVID-19. The sequenced sample was peripheral blood. This chain uses TRBV19 with TRBJ1-2; D gene ambiguous. This chain's CDR3 is CASSLEDTHYGYTF. For the CDR3, the DNA is TGTGCCAGTAGCCTGGAAGACACTCACTATGGCTACACCTTC. Full variable domain (remainder filled in from reference TRBV19 and TRBJ1-2): DGGITQSPKYLFRKEGQNVTLSCEQNLNHDAMYWYRQDPGQGLRLIYYSQIVNDFQKGDIAEGYSVSREKKESFPLTVTSAQKNPTAFYLCASSLEDTHYGYTFGSGTRLTVV.